This T cell receptor (beta chain) was found in a study of T cell responses to AZD1222 COVID-19 vaccine. Turning to this clone: What it binds is not known.

The protocol was immunoSEQ multiplex PCR, while the TCRdb copy is restricted to in-frame clones and leaves out a portion. The sample carries under 200,000 clones, about 90% recorded once. Overall study findings and caveats: Among the donors, most were white British and more were female, and clonal diversity was possibly underestimated. Reportedly, nearly half of unique spike TCRs recognized epitopes outside B.1.351/B.1.1.7 mutations. Seropositive at baseline were only a handful of AZD1222 recipients.

The receptor's source is an adult in good health. The sample here was peripheral blood, taken on day 0 of AZD1222 vaccination.

The CDR3: CASSQDRLAVSYNEQFF. The CDR3 bases are TGTGCCAGCAGCCAGGACCGACTAGCGGTCTCCTACAATGAGCAGTTCTTC. The chain employs TRBV3-1 (or the pseudogene TRBV3-2) and TRBJ2-1; TRBD2 matches 9 bases. Germline-derived CDR1 and CDR2 are LGHDT and YNNKEL (reference sequence). V was clipped by 3 bases and J by 0 bases; unmatched bases: 6. This CDR3 region has 17 residues.